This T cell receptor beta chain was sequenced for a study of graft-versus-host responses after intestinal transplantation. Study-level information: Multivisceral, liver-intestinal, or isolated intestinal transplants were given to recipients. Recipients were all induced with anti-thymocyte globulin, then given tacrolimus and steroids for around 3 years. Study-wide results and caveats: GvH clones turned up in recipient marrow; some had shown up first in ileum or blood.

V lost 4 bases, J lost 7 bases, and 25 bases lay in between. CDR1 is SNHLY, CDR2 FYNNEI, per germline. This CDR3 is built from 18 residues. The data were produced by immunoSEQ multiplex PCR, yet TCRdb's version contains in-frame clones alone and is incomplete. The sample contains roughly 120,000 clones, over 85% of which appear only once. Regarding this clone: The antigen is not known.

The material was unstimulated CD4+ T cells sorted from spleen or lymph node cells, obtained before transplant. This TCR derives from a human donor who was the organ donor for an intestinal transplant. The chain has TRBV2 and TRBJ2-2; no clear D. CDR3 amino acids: CASSATSVRLFPVGELFF. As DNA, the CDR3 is TGTGCCAGCAGTGCCACGTCGGTTCGACTTTTCCCCGTCGGGGAGCTGTTTTTT.